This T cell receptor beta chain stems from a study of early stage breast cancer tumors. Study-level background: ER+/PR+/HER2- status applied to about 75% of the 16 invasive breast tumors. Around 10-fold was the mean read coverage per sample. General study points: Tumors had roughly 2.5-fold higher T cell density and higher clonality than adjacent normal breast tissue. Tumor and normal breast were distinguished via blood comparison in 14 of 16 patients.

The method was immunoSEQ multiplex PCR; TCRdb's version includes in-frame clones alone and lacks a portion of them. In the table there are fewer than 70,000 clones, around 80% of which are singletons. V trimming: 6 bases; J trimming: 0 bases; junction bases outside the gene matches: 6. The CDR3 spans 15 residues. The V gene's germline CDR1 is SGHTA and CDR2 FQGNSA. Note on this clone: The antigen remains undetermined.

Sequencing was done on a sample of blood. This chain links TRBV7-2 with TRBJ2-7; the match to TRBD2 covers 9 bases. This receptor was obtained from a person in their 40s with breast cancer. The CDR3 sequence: CASRLSSGSSYEQYF. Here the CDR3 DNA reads TGTGCCAGCAGACTAAGTAGCGGGAGCTCCTACGAGCAGTACTTC.